The source of this T cell receptor beta chain is a study of T cell clonality in common variable immunodeficiency. This clone was seen repeatedly, ten times or more. The read terminates 3 residues ahead of where the CDR3 ends, so the germline J gene completes it. The V gene's germline CDR1 is SGHAT and CDR2 FQNNGV. J lost 8 bases, V lost 3 bases, and 5 bases had no gene match. The CDR3 contains 14 residues. The repertoire was sequenced with immunoSEQ multiplex PCR; TCRdb's copy has only in-frame clones and lacks some. This sample has 40,000 to 50,000 clones, each found more than once. The sample consisted of peripheral blood mononuclear cells. The receptor comes from a person aged 18 to 70 in good health. The chain has TRBV11-2 and TRBJ1-4; TRBD1 matches at 8 bases. The CDR3 region is CASSLDRAIEKLFF. The sequenced CDR3 bases are TGTGCCAGCAGCTTGGACAGGGCGATCGAAAAA. Drawing the rest from reference TRBV11-2 and TRBJ1-4, the complete variable domain is EAGVAQSPRYKIIEKRQSVAFWCNPISGHATLYWYQQILGQGPKLLIQFQNNGVVDDSQLPKDRFSAERLKGVDSTLKIQPAKLEDSAVYLCASSLDRAIEKLFFGSGTQLSVL.